This T cell receptor beta chain comes out of a study of low-dose radiotherapy and immunotherapy resistance in tumors. The CDR3 runs to 12 residues. This sample's time point: after trial treatment. Specified treatment: LDRT plus nivolumab, ipilimumab, low-dose cyclophosphamide and aspirin (RACIN trial). Treatment of the donors consisted of nivolumab and ipilimumab (plus aspirin, low-dose cyclophosphamide and low-dose radiotherapy). Advanced solid tumors without tumor-infiltrating lymphocytes were required for inclusion. This clonotype appeared many times. First-strand cDNA used TRAV- and TRBV-specific primers, covering alpha and beta chains. TCRs were amplified for 15 to 25 PCR cycles with a constant-region primer and V-primer adapter. After the mRNA was isolated, it was amplified using in vitro transcription. In TCRdb, the reads were re-called with MiXCR into one record per CDR3 protein. The sample lists approximately 100,000 distinct CDR3 sequences; more than 20% were seen once.

This clonotype was sampled from a male donor with prostate cancer. The chain links TRBV21-1 to TRBJ2-1. TRBV21-1 is an annotated pseudogene. The source material was PBMCs, sampled after low-dose radiotherapy plus immunotherapy. For the CDR3, the DNA is TGTGCCAGCAGCAAAAACCCCAATGAGCAGTTCTTC. Protein product: CASSKNPNEQFF.